This entry lists 11 T cell receptor beta chains sequenced from one sample in a study of blood T cell repertoires in COVID-19. Sequencing was performed with immunoSEQ multiplex PCR; in TCRdb, only in-frame clones are kept and a portion is missing. The table has some 110,000 clones, 82% seen once. Sequencing input: peripheral blood. The receptors originated from a woman between 70 and 85 years old with acute or convalescent COVID-19.

The CDR3 nucleotides are TGTGCCAGCAGCTCTACTTTGCGGGGGGGCGCAGATACGCAGTATTTT. Translating gives CASSSTLRGGADTQYF. The J gene is TRBJ2-3, the V gene TRBV4-2, with 9 bases aligning to TRBD2. V was pared by 5 bases and J by 4 bases, with 10 bases of the junction left unmatched. This CDR3 comprises 16 residues. Germline-derived CDR1 and CDR2 are LGHNA and YNFKEQ.

This chain joins TRBV11-3 and TRBJ1-2; 8 bases are a match to TRBD1. CDR3 size: 16 residues. V trimming: 1 base; J trimming: 8 bases; junction bases outside the gene matches: 12. CDR1 is SGHNT and CDR2 is YENEEA in the germline V gene. The CDR3 is CASSLAGTGSAGGYTF. The CDR3 DNA is TGTGCCAGCAGCTTAGCCGGGACAGGATCAGCGGGCGGCTACACCTTC.

The chain links TRBV19 to TRBJ1-2; TRBD1 agrees at 8 bases. This CDR3 contains 14 residues. The germline CDR1 and CDR2 sequences are LNHDA and SQIVND (reference sequence). The ends lost 6 bases at V and 2 bases at J; junction bases unmatched: 5. The CDR3 DNA is TGTGCCAGTAGACCGGACAGGGTAAACTATGGCTACACCTTC. Translated: CASRPDRVNYGYTF.

This sequence joins TRBV27 and TRBJ2-5, with a possible D match to TRBD1 (5 bases). V lost 5 bases and J 1 base, leaving 17 bases between the germline ends. From germline, CDR1 is MNHEY and CDR2 SMNVEV (reference sequence). The CDR3 covers 16 residues. CDR3 nucleotide sequence: TGTGCCAGCAGTCTCCTCAAGGGGCCCTTCCAAGAGACCCAGTACTTC. Protein sequence: CASSLLKGPFQETQYF.

For the CDR3, the DNA is TGTGCCAGCAGTGAAGGGAGGACAGGGGTGGATGGCTACACCTTC. Translation gives CASSEGRTGVDGYTF. The V and J genes are TRBV2 and TRBJ1-2; 9 bases match TRBD1. CDR1 and CDR2 from the germline V gene are SNHLY and FYNNEI. The ends lost 1 base at V and 6 bases at J; junction bases unmatched: 6. This CDR3 is built from 15 residues.

This rearrangement joins TRBV7-9 to TRBJ1-1, with D unclear. Trimming shortened V by 4 bases and J by 1 base, and 13 bases separated the two germline ends. CDR1 and CDR2 (germline): SEHNR, FQNEAQ (reference sequence). The length of the CDR3 is 15 residues. The CDR3 DNA sequence: TGTGCCAGCAGCTCTAAGGCAGGTGAGAACACTGAAGCTTTCTTT. Its translation is CASSSKAGENTEAFF. Full variable domain (remainder filled in from reference TRBV7-9 and TRBJ1-1): DTGVSQNPRHKITKRGQNVTFRCDPISEHNRLYWYRQTLGQGPEFLTYFQNEAQLEKSRLLSDRFSAERPKGSFSTLEIQRTEQGDSAMYLCASSSKAGENTEAFFGQGTRLTVV.

The chain couples TRBV7-2 to TRBJ1-2; no definite D call. Germline assignment: CDR1 SGHTA and CDR2 FQGNSA. V dropped 5 bases and J dropped 8 bases, with 12 bases sitting between them. The CDR3 contains 12 residues. The CDR3 nucleotides are TGTGCCAGCAGCCAAACGGGGTGGGGCTACACCTTC. This translates into CASSQTGWGYTF.

J is TRBJ1-2 and V is TRBV9, with TRBD1 identical over 9 bases. CDR1 and CDR2 (germline): SGDLS, YYNGEE. V trimming: 4 bases; J trimming: 4 bases; junction bases outside the gene matches: 8. The CDR3 contains 15 residues. The chain's CDR3 is CASSTRDREAYGYTF. For the CDR3, the DNA is TGTGCCAGCAGCACCCGGGACAGGGAGGCCTATGGCTACACCTTC.

The V gene is TRBV5-1, the J gene TRBJ2-2; TRBD2 might be the D (6 bases). The germline V and J ends were trimmed by 4 bases and 2 bases, with 15 bases remaining between them. Germline CDR1 and CDR2: SGHRS and YFSETQ. The CDR3 covers 16 residues. CDR3 DNA sequence: TGCGCCAGCAGCGCGGGGCCCAGGGCTAACACCGGGGAGCTGTTTTTT. Translation gives CASSAGPRANTGELFF.

The gene calls are TRBV19 and TRBJ2-1; 12 bases map to TRBD2. This CDR3 has 19 residues. V lost 1 base to trimming and J lost 5 bases; unmatched junction nucleotides: 12. Germline CDR1 and CDR2: LNHDA and SQIVND (reference sequence). The DNA of the CDR3 is TGTGCCAGTAGTATAGCTCTACTAGCGGGGGGAACGGGCCACAATGAGCAGTTCTTC. Its protein product is CASSIALLAGGTGHNEQFF. The full variable domain, in which reference TRBV19 and TRBJ2-1 provide the parts outside the CDR3, is DGGITQSPKYLFRKEGQNVTLSCEQNLNHDAMYWYRQDPGQGLRLIYYSQIVNDFQKGDIAEGYSVSREKKESFPLTVTSAQKNPTAFYLCASSIALLAGGTGHNEQFFGPGTRLTVL.

This chain connects TRBV6-1 to TRBJ2-1, with TRBD2 matching over 8 bases. With V trimmed by 1 base and J by 7 bases, 12 bases remained unmatched. Germline V gene lookup returns CDR1 MNHNS and CDR2 SASEGT. This CDR3 is 17 amino acids long. CDR3 DNA: TGTGCCAGCAGTGAAGGGACTAGCTCCTTTTCCGCGAATGAGCAGTTCTTC. The encoded protein is CASSEGTSSFSANEQFF.